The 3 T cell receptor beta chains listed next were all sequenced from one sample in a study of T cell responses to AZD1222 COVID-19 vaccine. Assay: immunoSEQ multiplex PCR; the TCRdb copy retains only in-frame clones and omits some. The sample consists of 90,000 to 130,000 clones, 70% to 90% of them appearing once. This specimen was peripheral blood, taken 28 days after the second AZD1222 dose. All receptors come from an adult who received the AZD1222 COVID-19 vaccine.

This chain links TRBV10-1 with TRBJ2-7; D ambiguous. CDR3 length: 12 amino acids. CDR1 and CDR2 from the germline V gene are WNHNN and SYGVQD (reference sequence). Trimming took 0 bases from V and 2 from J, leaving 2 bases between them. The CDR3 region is CASSESAYEQYF. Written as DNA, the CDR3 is TGCGCCAGCAGTGAGTCCGCCTACGAGCAGTACTTC.

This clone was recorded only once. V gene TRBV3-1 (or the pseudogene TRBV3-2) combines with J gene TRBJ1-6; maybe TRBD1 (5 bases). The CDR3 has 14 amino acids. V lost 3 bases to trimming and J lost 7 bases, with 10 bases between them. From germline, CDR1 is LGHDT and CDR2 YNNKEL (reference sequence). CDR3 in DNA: TGTGCCAGCAGCCAGGGGGGTTACAATTCACCCCTCCACTTT. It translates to CASSQGGYNSPLHF.

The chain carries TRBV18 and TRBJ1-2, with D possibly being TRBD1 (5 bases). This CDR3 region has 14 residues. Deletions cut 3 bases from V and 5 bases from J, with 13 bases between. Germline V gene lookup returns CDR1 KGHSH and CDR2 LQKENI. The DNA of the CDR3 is TGTGCCAGCTCACCGTGGGGGGTGACTTATGGCTACACCTTC. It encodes CASSPWGVTYGYTF.